The clone carrying this TCR beta chain has only a few counts. Its antigen is undetermined. The CDR3 has 13 residues. With V trimmed by 7 bases and J by 2 bases, 1 base remained unmatched. No patient had received any treatment before thyroid surgery. The data were taken from a study of metastatic and nonmetastatic thyroid tumors. Study summary: Peripheral blood and tumor or nodule samples from malignant and benign thyroid patients were compared.

Overall study results and limits: Benign nodules were reported to have significantly lower TCR beta diversity than malignant thyroid tumors, in blood and tumor.

Authors' processing steps: For papillary thyroid cancer, a distant-metastasis classifier was constructed from CDR3 differences observed across clinicopathological groups. TCRdb used MiXCR to call clones anew from the PCR reads. TCRdb, not the original authors, processed these V and J calls. The sample carries 35,000 to 40,000 clones, roughly a quarter recorded once. Sequenced material: blood. The chain recombines TRBV12-3 or TRBV12-4 with TRBJ1-5, with 8 positions matching TRBD1. The TCR comes from a female donor with papillary thyroid cancer or a benign thyroid nodule (not recorded which). Some clones in this sample may be carry-over from other donors' samples. CDR3 in DNA: TGTGCCAGCAAACAGGGGGGCAATCAGCCCCAGCATTTT. This codes for CASKQGGNQPQHF.